The sequence of this TCR beta chain was determined in a study of T cell changes during pregnancy in multiple sclerosis. Data came from immunoSEQ multiplex PCR; TCRdb stores just in-frame clones and leaves some out. The table records approximately 53,000 clones, 90% of them present only once. CDR3 length: 15 residues. CDR1 MDHEN and CDR2 SYDVKM come from the germline V gene. V was clipped by 5 bases and J by 5 bases; unmatched bases: 4. The rearrangement joins TRBV28 to TRBJ2-5; TRBD2 agrees at 14 bases. Source: peripheral blood, taken after pregnancy. The receptor comes from a female donor in good health, enrolled as a control in a pregnancy study. CDR3 DNA sequence: TGTGCCAGCAGTCTGACTAGCGGGAGGGTGGAGACCCAGTACTTC. Its translation is CASSLTSGRVETQYF.